The subject of this entry is one T cell receptor (beta chain). The V and J ends lost 4 bases and 5 bases, in that order; junction bases with no gene match: 5. This CDR3 comprises 14 residues. CDR1 is SGDLS and CDR2 is YYNGEE in the germline V gene. The data derive from a study of OX40 agonist ivuxolimab in advanced cancers. TCRdb keeps only in-frame clones here, not all; method: immunoSEQ multiplex PCR. This sample has some 58,000 clones, with about 83% found just once. The chain carries TRBV9 and TRBJ1-1, with 10 bases fitting TRBD1. The clonotype originates from an adult with an advanced solid tumor such as melanoma, head and neck, liver or kidney cancer. Sequenced here: CD4+ or CD8+ T cells sorted from blood, sampled in a trial of the OX40 agonist ivuxolimab. The CDR3 DNA reads as TGTGCCAGCAGCTTCGGACAGGGGGATACTGAAGCTTTCTTT. Its protein is CASSFGQGDTEAFF.